This record looks at one T cell receptor (beta chain) sequence and its context. Assay used: immunoSEQ multiplex PCR; TCRdb lists only in-frame clones, some missing. The table includes 60,000 or so clones, around 90% detected once. From germline, CDR1 is PRHDT and CDR2 FYEKMQ (reference sequence). The CDR3 has 13 residues. With 5 bases clipped from V and 4 bases from J, the junction kept 3 bases outside the gene matches. These data come from a study of T cell changes during pregnancy in multiple sclerosis. The TCR comes from a female donor with multiple sclerosis, enrolled in a pregnancy study. The material was peripheral blood, obtained before pregnancy. The chain uses TRBV13 and TRBJ2-3, with 7 bases fitting TRBD1. The CDR3 DNA sequence: TGTGCCAGCAGCCCGGGGACAGCAGATACGCAGTATTTT. Its protein product is CASSPGTADTQYF.